This TCR beta chain originates from a study of shared clonotypes between healthy human individuals. Those who donated, Caucasian adults without exception, all lived in Nashville, Tennessee. This clone has just one count. Some clones are missing from TCRdb's copy, which holds only in-frame ones; the method was immunoSEQ multiplex PCR. The profile shows roughly 500,000 clones, 76% of them singletons. The CDR3 is made up of 15 amino acids. Unmatched junction bases numbered 4, after V lost 4 bases and J lost 2 bases. Germline CDR1 reads SGHRS; CDR2 reads YFSETQ. This rearrangement joins TRBV5-1 to TRBJ2-2, with TRBD2 identical over 8 bases. The TCR was taken from a middle-aged woman in good health. Some clones in this sample may be carry-over from other donors' samples. Sequences were obtained from PBMCs. CDR3 in amino acids: CASSGAGANTGELFF. The CDR3 nucleotides read TGCGCCAGCAGCGGAGCGGGAGCCAACACCGGGGAGCTGTTTTTT.